The 10 T cell receptor beta chains presented below share a single source sample, sequenced in a study of STAT5B mutations in CD4+ large granular lymphocyte leukemia. Profiling relied on immunoSEQ multiplex PCR, and the TCRdb table lists in-frame clones only, not all of them. The table lists 20,000 to 25,000 clones, 70% to 85% of them singletons, with roughly 4% in the top ten. Specimen: CD4+ T cells from blood buffy coats. Receptor source: a human donor in good health.

The chain is built from TRBV19 and TRBJ1-2, with 7 nucleotides matching TRBD1. CDR1 is LNHDA and CDR2 is SQIVND in the germline V gene (reference sequence). The CDR3 sequence is 15 residues long. Trimming took 6 bases from V and 3 from J; bases not matched to a gene: 10. The DNA of the CDR3 is TGTGCCAGTAGCTACAGGGGTAGAAGCGACTATGGCTACACCTTC. Protein product: CASSYRGRSDYGYTF.

There are a few counts of this clone. The rearrangement joins TRBV9 to TRBJ1-2, with 7 bases that match TRBD1. V lost 3 bases, J lost 4 bases, and 6 bases stayed unmatched. The CDR3 contains 14 residues. Germline V gene data show CDR1 as SGDLS and CDR2 as YYNGEE. The CDR3 sequence: CASSAWDSRYGYTF. The CDR3 region has the DNA TGTGCCAGCAGCGCATGGGACAGCCGCTATGGCTACACCTTC.

The chain employs TRBV4-2 and TRBJ2-5; perhaps TRBD1 as D (7 bases). The ends were cut back, 4 bases at V and 4 bases at J, with 16 bases in the middle. The CDR3 has 15 amino acids. Per the germline V gene, CDR1 is LGHNA and CDR2 is YNFKEQ. CDR3 DNA: TGTGCCAGCAGCCCAATACAGGGGCGGGGAGAGACCCAGTACTTC. It encodes CASSPIQGRGETQYF.

V usage is TRBV29-1 and J usage is TRBJ2-1; TRBD1 aligns across 7 bases. The CDR3 has 14 residues. Germline V gene data show CDR1 as SQVTM and CDR2 as ANQGSEA. After removal of 7 bases from V and 7 bases from J, the junction contained 13 bases not matched to a gene. The CDR3 protein is CSEIRGTELNEQFF. The CDR3 DNA sequence: TGCAGCGAGATTAGAGGGACAGAATTAAATGAGCAGTTCTTC.

J is TRBJ2-6 and V is TRBV7-2, with TRBD1 matching 9 bases. The V gene end was trimmed by 5 bases and the J gene end by 1 base; junction bases not matched to a gene: 9. Per the germline V gene, CDR1 is SGHTA and CDR2 is FQGNSA. The CDR3 runs 18 residues. This chain's CDR3 is CASSLQQGAISGANVLTF. The CDR3 coding sequence is TGTGCCAGCAGCCTCCAACAGGGGGCGATTTCTGGGGCCAACGTCCTGACTTTC.

The genes are TRBV20-1 and TRBJ2-7; D gene uncertain. Trimming pared 7 bases from V and 2 bases from J, leaving 9 bases between. The CDR3 extends over 11 amino acids. CDR1 and CDR2 from the germline V gene are DFQATT and SNEGSKA (reference sequence). The CDR3, as DNA: TGCAGTGGCAGGATAACCTACGAGCAGTACTTC. Amino acid sequence: CSGRITYEQYF.

V gene TRBV7-9 combines with J gene TRBJ2-3; 8 bases fit TRBD2. CDR1 and CDR2 (germline): SEHNR, FQNEAQ (reference sequence). Trimming took 4 bases from V and 3 from J; bases not matched to a gene: 12. The CDR3 length is 17 residues. The CDR3 sequence is CASSSPPPGLVTDTQYF. CDR3 coding DNA: TGTGCCAGCAGCTCCCCGCCTCCGGGACTAGTTACAGATACGCAGTATTTT.

The V and J genes are TRBV11-3 and TRBJ2-3; 9 bases are a match to TRBD2. The CDR3 consists of 16 residues. Germline V lookup: CDR1 SGHNT, CDR2 YENEEA. V was clipped by 1 base and J by 0 bases; unmatched bases: 2. CDR3 residues: CASSLGAGGSTDTQYF. The CDR3 DNA follows: TGTGCCAGCAGCTTAGGGGCGGGAGGGAGCACAGATACGCAGTATTTT.

The chain uses TRBV6-1 and TRBJ2-1, with D maybe TRBD2 (6 bases). The V end was cut by 10 bases, the J end by 0 bases, with 13 bases between. In germline, CDR1 is MNHNS, CDR2 SASEGT. The CDR3 spans 14 residues. CDR3 nucleotide sequence: TGTGCCATAGCGGTAATCAACTCCTACAATGAGCAGTTCTTC. This translates into CAIAVINSYNEQFF.

This chain links TRBV28 with TRBJ2-7; 9 nucleotides line up with TRBD2. V was clipped by 6 bases and J by 4 bases; unmatched bases: 10. The CDR3 is 15 amino acids. Germline V CDR1 and CDR2: MDHEN, SYDVKM. The CDR3 here is CASSETSSGKYEQYF. The CDR3 DNA is TGTGCCAGCAGCGAAACCTCTAGCGGGAAGTACGAGCAGTACTTC.